Listed below are T cell receptor beta chains from one sample, sequenced in a study of shared clonotypes between healthy human individuals. Sequencing used immunoSEQ multiplex PCR; TCRdb keeps in-frame clones, though not all of them. In the table there are about 1.5 million clones, around 98% of which are singletons. The sample comprised naive CD4+ T cells sorted from blood. The receptors shown here come from a young man in good health. Both conserved end residues are part of each CDR3. A D gene is named only where the DNA matches it firmly. Clone sizes are given selectively: once, few, many, or a class where the clone is expanded.

abundance	d_gene	v_gene	j_gene	CDR3nt	CDR3aa
once	TRBD2	TRBV7-9	TRBJ2-3	TGTGCCAGCGTGCTTGAGGGACTAGCGGGATTTAACACAGATACGCAGTATTTT	CASVLEGLAGFNTDTQYF
.	.	TRBV10-2	TRBJ2-7	TGCGCCACCCAATCGTCTGAGCAGTACTTC	CATQSSEQYF
.	.	TRBV6-5	TRBJ1-5	TGTGCCAGCAGTTACCTTGGACCGTCATCTCGTCAGCCCCAGCATTTT	CASSYLGPSSRQPQHF
.	TRBD2	TRBV9	TRBJ2-1	TGTGCCAGCAGCCAAGGGCTAGCGGGAGGGTTCTACAATGAGCAGTTCTTC	CASSQGLAGGFYNEQFF
.	.	TRBV6-1	TRBJ2-7	TGTGCCAGCACTGCAGGGTGGAGGTCCTACGAGCAGTACTTC	CASTAGWRSYEQYF
.	.	TRBV27	TRBJ2-7	TGTGCCAGCAGTCGGACATTTTCGTACGAGCAGTACTTC	CASSRTFSYEQYF
.	.	TRBV5-5	TRBJ1-1	TGTGCCAGCGCCTCGGGGTTACTCAGGAACACTGAAGCTTTCTTT	CASASGLLRNTEAFF
.	TRBD1	TRBV7-9	TRBJ2-7	TGTGCCAGCAACACCGGACAGGGGCTCTCCTACGAGCAGTACTTC	CASNTGQGLSYEQYF
.	TRBD1	TRBV28	TRBJ1-5	TGTGCCAGCTCGGGGACGACAGGGCGCAATCAGCCCCAGCATTTT	CASSGTTGRNQPQHF
.	.	TRBV27	TRBJ2-7	TGTGCCAGCAGTTTAATAGGAGATGAGCAGTACTTC	CASSLIGDEQYF
.	.	TRBV7-6	TRBJ1-1	TGTGCCAGCAGCCCGCAGTTTGGCATGAACACTGAAGCTTTCTTT	CASSPQFGMNTEAFF
.	TRBD2	TRBV5-1	TRBJ2-1	TGCGCCAGCAGCAGGGGACTAGCGGACCCCTACAATGAGCAGTTCTTC	CASSRGLADPYNEQFF
once	.	TRBV7-8	TRBJ1-2	TGTGCCAGCAGCTTAGAAGAGTTAGGGGGGAGGAAAGGCTACACCTTC	CASSLEELGGRKGYTF
.	.	TRBV13	TRBJ2-1	TGTGCCAGCAGCTTAGGATCTAGGCGGGCCAAGCTCGATGAGCAGTTCTTC	CASSLGSRRAKLDEQFF
.	.	TRBV9	TRBJ1-2	TGTGCCAGCAGCGTCGGAGGGTTCTCTAACTATGGCTACACCTTC	CASSVGGFSNYGYTF
once	.	TRBV14	TRBJ1-4	TGTGCCAGCAGCCAAGGGGGCGAAAAACTGTTTTTT	CASSQGGEKLFF
.	.	TRBV12-5	TRBJ2-3	TGTGCTAGTGGTCCAGGTGGGCGGGATACGCAGTATTTT	CASGPGGRDTQYF
.	.	TRBV30	TRBJ2-1	TGTGCCTGGAGTGGTATGGCTCGGAATGAGCAGTTCTTC	CAWSGMARNEQFF
.	.	TRBV18	TRBJ2-2	TGTGCCAGCTCGATTATTAAACAGGGTGCGAACACCGGGGAGCTGTTTTTT	CASSIIKQGANTGELFF
.	.	TRBV7-2	TRBJ2-1	TGTGCCAGCAGCCGCTCGGGACCGTCGGGCCCGTTCTTC	CASSRSGPSGPFF
.	.	TRBV5-1	TRBJ1-5	TGCGCCAGCAGCTTGGAGGGGCAGGGCAATCAGCCCCAGCATTTT	CASSLEGQGNQPQHF
.	TRBD2	TRBV7-8	TRBJ2-5	TGTGCCAGCAGCCCTGTCGGACTAGCGGCCCAAGAGACCCAGTACTTC	CASSPVGLAAQETQYF
once	TRBD2	TRBV19	TRBJ2-2	TGTGCCAGTAGTCCCTGGACTAGCGATAACACCGGGGAGCTGTTTTTT	CASSPWTSDNTGELFF